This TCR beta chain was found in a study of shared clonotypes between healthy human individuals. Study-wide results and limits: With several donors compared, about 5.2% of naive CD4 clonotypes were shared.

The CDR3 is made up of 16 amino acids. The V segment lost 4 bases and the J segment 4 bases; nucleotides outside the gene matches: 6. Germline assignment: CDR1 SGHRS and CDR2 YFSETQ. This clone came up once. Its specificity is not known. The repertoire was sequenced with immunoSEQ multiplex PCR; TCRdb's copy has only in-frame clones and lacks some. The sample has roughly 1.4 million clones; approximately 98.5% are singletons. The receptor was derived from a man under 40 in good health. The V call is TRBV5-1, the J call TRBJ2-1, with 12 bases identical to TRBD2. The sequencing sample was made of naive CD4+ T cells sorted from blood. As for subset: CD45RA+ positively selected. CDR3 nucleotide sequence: TGCGCCAGCAGCATATCAACTAGCGGGAGGTACAATGAGCAGTTCTTC. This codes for CASSISTSGRYNEQFF.